A selection of T cell receptor beta chains follows, all from one sample in a study of blood T cell repertoires in COVID-19. Here immunoSEQ multiplex PCR was the method, and the copy in TCRdb shows in-frame clones only, minus some. The sample contains roughly 200,000 clones, over 80% of which appear only once. The material sequenced was peripheral blood. The receptors shown here come from a man in his forties with acute or convalescent COVID-19. The CDR3 runs from the conserved cysteine through the conserved F or W. Each record gives: D gene, J gene, clone size, CDR3 length, V gene, CDR3 DNA, CDR3 protein. A D gene is named only where the DNA matches it firmly. Clone size is not always given. Where it is, it says once, few, many or a class for expanded clones.

NA,TRBJ1-5,NA,14,TRBV3-1/TRBV3-2,TGTGCCAGCAGCTTTGGACAGTCCAATCAGCCCCAGCATTTT,CASSFGQSNQPQHF
NA,TRBJ1-4,few,13,TRBV7-9,TGTGCCAGCAGCCAAGGGGGATATGAAAAACTGTTTTTT,CASSQGGYEKLFF
TRBD1,TRBJ1-1,NA,15,TRBV27,TGTGCCAGCGGATCTGCTGACAGGGCGCCGCGGTGGGCTTTCTTT,CASGSADRAPRWAFF
NA,TRBJ2-3,once,11,TRBV5-1,TGCGCCAGCACCCTCACAGATACGCAGTATTTT,CASTLTDTQYF
TRBD1,TRBJ2-7,few,15,TRBV4-1,TGCGCCAGCAGCCAGGGGACAGGACAGGTCTACGAGCAGTACTTC,CASSQGTGQVYEQYF
TRBD1,TRBJ1-5,NA,16,TRBV27,TGTGCCAGCAGTCCGGGACAGGGTTACGGCAATCAGCCCCAGCATTTT,CASSPGQGYGNQPQHF
TRBD1,TRBJ1-6,NA,13,TRBV2,TGTGCCGGAACCGGACAGGGGTATTCACCCCTCCACTTT,CAGTGQGYSPLHF
NA,TRBJ2-1,NA,12,TRBV12-3/TRBV12-4,TGTGCCAGCAGTTTAGCTATCGGTGAGCAGTTCTTC,CASSLAIGEQFF
NA,TRBJ1-2,NA,14,TRBV5-6,TGTGCCAGCAGCTTGGTAGGGGACAACGTTGGCTACACCTTC,CASSLVGDNVGYTF
NA,TRBJ1-5,NA,13,TRBV25-1,TGTGCCAGCAGTGGTCCGGGAGCCCAGCCCCAGCATTTT,CASSGPGAQPQHF
NA,TRBJ2-7,NA,12,TRBV20-1,TGCAGTGCTAGTGAGGCGGACTACGAGCAGTACTTC,CSASEADYEQYF
TRBD1,TRBJ2-2,NA,15,TRBV5-5,TGTGCCAGCAGCTTAACAGGGGGCTTCACCGGGGAGCTGTTTTTT,CASSLTGGFTGELFF
TRBD1,TRBJ2-3,NA,13,TRBV10-2,TGCGCCAGCGGAGGGACAGGGGCAGATACGCAGTATTTT,CASGGTGADTQYF
NA,TRBJ2-5,NA,13,TRBV6-5,TGTGCCAGCAGTCGCGCCCCGGGGGAGACCCAGTACTTC,CASSRAPGETQYF
NA,TRBJ1-5,NA,15,TRBV7-9,TGTGCCAGCAGCTTAGGAGCGGTGGAGGGGTGGCCCCAGCATTTT,CASSLGAVEGWPQHF
TRBD1,TRBJ1-2,NA,15,TRBV10-1,TGCGCCAGCAGTGACCCCGGGACAGGGAACTATGGCTACACCTTC,CASSDPGTGNYGYTF
TRBD1,TRBJ2-3,NA,15,TRBV11-3,TGTGCCAGCAGCCGCGGGACAGGGGTCGCAGATACGCAGTATTTT,CASSRGTGVADTQYF
NA,TRBJ1-5,few,16,TRBV7-2,TGTGCCAGCAGCTCCGACCCGGGACCAAGGGGGCAGCCCCAGCATTTT,CASSSDPGPRGQPQHF
NA,TRBJ2-2,NA,15,TRBV6-1,TGTGCCAGCAGTGAAACAGGACAATTCCCCGGGGAGCTGTTTTTT,CASSETGQFPGELFF
TRBD2,TRBJ2-3,NA,16,TRBV3-1/TRBV3-2,TGTGCCAGCAGCGCTGGACTAGCGGTGAACACAGATACGCAGTATTTT,CASSAGLAVNTDTQYF
NA,TRBJ2-7,NA,13,TRBV11-3,TGTGCCAGCAGCGTACTTGACAGCTACGAGCAGTACTTC,CASSVLDSYEQYF
NA,TRBJ1-1,NA,16,TRBV9,TGTGCCAGCAGCGTAGTTGACGGGGGGCTGAGCACTGAAGCTTTCTTT,CASSVVDGGLSTEAFF
NA,TRBJ1-4,NA,13,TRBV6-5,TGTGCCAGCAGCTCCGGAGGGGTCGAAAAACTGTTTTTT,CASSSGGVEKLFF
NA,TRBJ1-2,once,13,TRBV9,TGTGCCAGCAGCGTTCACAAGTCCTATGGCTACACCTTC,CASSVHKSYGYTF
TRBD2,TRBJ2-2,NA,16,TRBV27,TGTGCCAGCAGCCGCGGACTAGCGGGATATACCGGGGAGCTGTTTTTT,CASSRGLAGYTGELFF
NA,TRBJ1-2,NA,12,TRBV5-4,TGTGCCAGCAGCTCCACAGGTAGGGGCTACACCTTC,CASSSTGRGYTF